Presented here are 20 T cell receptor beta chains from one specimen sequenced in a study of blood T cell repertoires in COVID-19. The repertoire was sequenced with immunoSEQ multiplex PCR; TCRdb's copy has only in-frame clones and lacks some. The sample holds about 400,000 clones, around 86% seen once. The sequenced material came from peripheral blood. These receptors came from a woman in her twenties or thirties with active or convalescent COVID-19.

The rearrangement links TRBV5-1 to TRBJ1-1; perhaps TRBD1 as D (5 bases). The CDR3 is 13 amino acids. CDR1 and CDR2 (germline): SGHRS, YFSETQ. Trimming left V 0 bases short and J 7 bases short, with 10 bases between. The CDR3 loop reads CASSLGRASEAFF. In DNA, the CDR3 is TGCGCCAGCAGCTTGGGCAGGGCTAGTGAAGCTTTCTTT. Full variable domain (rest looked up from reference TRBV5-1 and TRBJ1-1): KAGVTQTPRYLIKTRGQQVTLSCSPISGHRSVSWYQQTPGQGLQFLFEYFSETQRNKGNFPGRFSGRQFSNSRSEMNVSTLELGDSALYLCASSLGRASEAFFGQGTRLTVV.

As concerns this clone: The junction departs from the called germline gene at one end, perhaps through a read error. This chain links TRBV24-1 with TRBJ1-2, with 9 bases lining up with TRBD1. This CDR3 region has 12 residues. In germline, CDR1 is KGHDR, CDR2 SFDVKD. DNA of the CDR3: TGTGCCACCAGTGATTCCACAGGGGGCTATACCTTC. Translation: CATSDSTGGYTF.

This clone was detected many times. The genes are TRBV7-8 and TRBJ1-4; 10 bases fit TRBD1. CDR1 SGHVS and CDR2 FQNEAQ come from the germline V gene. The trim removed 4 bases at V and 0 bases at J, leaving 2 bases unmatched. CDR3 length: 16 residues. CDR3 in amino acids: CASSWTGGATNEKLFF. Written as DNA, the CDR3 is TGTGCCAGCAGCTGGACAGGGGGAGCAACTAATGAAAAACTGTTTTTT.

The rearrangement links TRBV7-7 to TRBJ2-3, with D perhaps matching TRBD1 (7 bases). This CDR3 region has 15 residues. Germline V gene sequence: CDR1 SSHAT, CDR2 FNYEAQ (reference sequence). The V and J ends lost 6 bases and 3 bases respectively, with 16 bases between them. The CDR3 nucleotides read TGTGCCAGCAGTCTCAACCCAGGGGGGACAGATACGCAGTATTTT. Protein product: CASSLNPGGTDTQYF. The full variable domain, completed using reference TRBV7-7 and TRBJ2-3, is GAGVSQSPRYKVTKRGQDVTLRCDPISSHATLYWYQQALGQGPEFLTYFNYEAQPDKSGLPSDRFSAERPEGSISTLTIQRTEQRDSAMYRCASSLNPGGTDTQYFGPGTRLTVL.

V and J are TRBV5-1 and TRBJ2-2; 8 bases agree with TRBD2. The CDR3 length is 14 residues. Germline CDR1 is SGHRS and CDR2 is YFSETQ. The trim removed 0 bases at V and 6 bases at J, leaving 1 base unmatched. In DNA, the CDR3 is TGCGCCAGCAGCTTGGGGACTAGCCCCGGGGAGCTGTTTTTT. Its translation: CASSLGTSPGELFF.

The chain employs TRBV6-5 and TRBJ2-7, with 7 bases lining up with TRBD1. The CDR3 covers 14 residues. The germline V gene has CDR1 MNHEY and CDR2 SVGAGI. J lost 0 bases, V lost 5 bases, and 4 bases had no gene match. CDR3 nucleotides: TGTGCCAGCAGTCCGGGACAGCTCTCCTACGAGCAGTACTTC. It encodes CASSPGQLSYEQYF.

The chain uses TRBV7-9 and TRBJ2-7; no firm D call. The CDR3 sequence is 14 residues long. CDR1 is SEHNR and CDR2 is FQNEAQ in the germline V gene (reference sequence). Trimming removed 1 base at V and 3 bases at J, with 10 bases between. CDR3 DNA: TGTGCCAGCAGCTTAGTGGCGACGGGCTACGAGCAGTACTTC. As protein: CASSLVATGYEQYF.

The CDR3, as DNA: TGTGCCAGCAGAGCCCTCTACGAGCAGTACTTC. Amino acid sequence: CASRALYEQYF. This sequence joins TRBV6-5 and TRBJ2-7; unclear D gene. Looked up from germline, CDR1 is MNHEY and CDR2 is SVGAGI. The CDR3 covers 11 residues. The V end was cut by 6 bases, the J end by 3 bases, with 6 bases between.

There are a few counts of this clone. The chain recombines TRBV19 with TRBJ2-2, with 10 positions matching TRBD1. Germline loops: CDR1 LNHDA, CDR2 SQIVND (reference sequence). V gave up 4 bases and J gave up 3 bases; unmatched junction bases: 5. This CDR3 contains 16 residues. CDR3 sequence reads: CASSSWGTGDTGELFF. The CDR3 DNA is TGTGCCAGTAGTAGCTGGGGGACAGGGGACACCGGGGAGCTGTTTTTT.

CDR3 amino acids: CAISGTAYSNQPQHF. The DNA of the CDR3 is TGTGCCATCAGTGGGACAGCGTATAGCAATCAGCCCCAGCATTTT. The chain combines TRBV10-3 with TRBJ1-5; D may be TRBD1 (6 bases). V dropped 4 bases and J dropped 0 bases, with 10 bases sitting between them. The length of the CDR3 is 15 residues. Per the germline V gene, CDR1 is ENHRY and CDR2 is SYGVKD.

J is TRBJ1-1 and V is TRBV5-6, with D possibly matching TRBD1 (6 bases). V was shortened by 3 bases and J by 2 bases, with 11 bases between the two germline ends. Germline-derived CDR1 and CDR2 are SGHDT and YYEEEE. The CDR3 spans 14 residues. The CDR3 nucleotides are TGTGCCAGCAGCTGGCAGGGGAACAACACTGAAGCTTTCTTT. Amino acid sequence: CASSWQGNNTEAFF. Based on the CDR3 plus reference TRBV5-6 and TRBJ1-1, the full variable domain is DAGVTQSPTHLIKTRGQQVTLRCSPKSGHDTVSWYQQALGQGPQFIFQYYEEEERQRGNFPDRFSGHQFPNYSSELNVNALLLGDSALYLCASSWQGNNTEAFFGQGTRLTVV.

This clone was seen a few times. The chain is built from TRBV19 and TRBJ2-1; TRBD1 aligns across 7 bases. The CDR3 covers 14 residues. Unmatched junction bases numbered 4, after V lost 4 bases and J lost 4 bases. Per germline, CDR1 LNHDA and CDR2 SQIVND (reference sequence). CDR3 region: CASSKGQEYNEQFF. CDR3 nucleotides: TGTGCCAGTAGTAAAGGACAGGAGTACAATGAGCAGTTCTTC.

This rearrangement joins TRBV27 to TRBJ2-5; 7 bases are shared with TRBD1. Per the germline V gene, CDR1 is MNHEY and CDR2 is SMNVEV (reference sequence). The CDR3 contains 19 residues. V lost 6 bases to trimming and J lost 5 bases; unmatched junction nucleotides: 24. As DNA, the CDR3 is TGTGCCAGCAGCCCTAACAAGTTTACGCGGCGCAGGGGGTCGGAGACCCAGTACTTC. It yields the protein CASSPNKFTRRRGSETQYF.

In regard to this clone: The same CDR3 is also encoded by other DNA sequences in this sample. The genes are TRBV3-1 (or the pseudogene TRBV3-2) and TRBJ1-1, with 7 bases identical to TRBD1. The germline gives CDR1 LGHDT, CDR2 YNNKEL (reference sequence). V shed 4 bases, J shed 1 base, and the junction held 3 bases outside the gene matches. The CDR3 extends over 14 amino acids. The CDR3, as DNA: TGTGCCAGCAGCCGTGGGACAGAGAACACTGAAGCTTTCTTT. Translating it yields CASSRGTENTEAFF.

The chain recombines TRBV2 with TRBJ2-1; 11 bases agree with TRBD2. CDR3 length: 15 amino acids. Germline CDR1 reads SNHLY; CDR2 reads FYNNEI. Trimming took 8 bases from V and 2 from J; bases not matched to a gene: 5. Written as DNA, the CDR3 is TGTGCCAGCTCATGGGGACTAGCGGCCTACAATGAGCAGTTCTTC. Amino acids: CASSWGLAAYNEQFF.

The rearrangement uses TRBV7-9 and TRBJ1-4; possible D gene TRBD1, 6 bases. CDR1 is SEHNR and CDR2 is FQNEAQ in the germline V gene (reference sequence). Deletions cut 3 bases from V and 8 bases from J, with 22 bases between. The CDR3 has 17 amino acids. The CDR3 sequence is CASSFTGPTGFSEKLFF. The CDR3 DNA sequence: TGTGCCAGCAGCTTTACAGGGCCGACCGGTTTCTCGGAAAAACTGTTTTTT. Looking up the rest from reference TRBV7-9 and TRBJ1-4 gives the full variable domain: DTGVSQNPRHKITKRGQNVTFRCDPISEHNRLYWYRQTLGQGPEFLTYFQNEAQLEKSRLLSDRFSAERPKGSFSTLEIQRTEQGDSAMYLCASSFTGPTGFSEKLFFGSGTQLSVL.

The chain uses TRBV5-1 and TRBJ1-4; D is undetermined. Germline lookup yields CDR1 SGHRS and CDR2 YFSETQ. V was pared by 4 bases and J by 7 bases, with 14 bases between. The CDR3 length is 14 residues. The CDR3 region is CASSPATFSEKLFF. CDR3 coding DNA: TGCGCCAGCAGCCCCGCAACCTTCAGTGAAAAACTGTTTTTT.

This clone occurred once. The chain combines TRBV3-1 (or the pseudogene TRBV3-2) with TRBJ1-2, with D possibly matching TRBD1 (6 bases). Germline V lookup: CDR1 LGHDT, CDR2 YNNKEL (reference sequence). Trimming cost V 1 base and J 4 bases, with 13 bases left between them. There are 15 residues in the CDR3. This CDR3 is CASSQALGASYGYTF. The CDR3 DNA is TGTGCCAGCAGCCAAGCGTTGGGGGCTAGCTATGGCTACACCTTC.

CDR3 DNA: TGTGCCAGCAGCTTAGATATGAGCTCTGGGGCCAACGTCCTGACTTTC. Translation: CASSLDMSSGANVLTF. The V and J genes are TRBV11-2 and TRBJ2-6; D is unresolved. The V end lost 0 bases, the J end lost 0 bases, and 6 bases lay between the germline ends. This CDR3 region has 16 residues. Per the germline V gene, CDR1 is SGHAT and CDR2 is FQNNGV.

The genes are TRBV7-9 and TRBJ2-1, with 10 bases fitting TRBD2. Germline V gene lookup returns CDR1 SEHNR and CDR2 FQNEAQ (reference sequence). The length of the CDR3 is 18 residues. V lost 1 base, J lost 1 base, and 7 bases stayed unmatched. For the CDR3, the DNA is TGTGCCAGCAGCTTAGGGTTGTCTAGCGGGGGTTCCTACAATGAGCAGTTCTTC. Translated, it gives CASSLGLSSGGSYNEQFF.